These 25 T cell receptor beta chains came from one sample sequenced in a study of control samples from healthy donors and cancer patients. The protocol was immunoSEQ multiplex PCR, while the TCRdb copy is restricted to in-frame clones and leaves out a portion. Of about 130,000 clones in the sample, approximately 84% were seen once. The specimen sequenced was blood. These receptors all come from a man between 18 and 29 years old in good health.

The chain links TRBV24-1 to TRBJ2-5; D call uncertain. The germline V gene encodes CDR1 KGHDR and CDR2 SFDVKD. The V end was cut by 0 bases, the J end by 5 bases, with 6 bases between. The CDR3 contains 13 residues. Written as DNA, the CDR3 is TGTGCCACCAGTGATTTGGGTAGGGAGACCCAGTACTTC. Translated: CATSDLGRETQYF.

This clone was counted a single time. The chain links TRBV7-9 to TRBJ2-7; D gene uncertain. Trimming shortened V by 5 bases and J by 4 bases, and 15 bases separated the two germline ends. This CDR3 has 14 amino acids. CDR1 is SEHNR and CDR2 is FQNEAQ in the germline V gene (reference sequence). In DNA form, the CDR3 reads TGTGCCAGCAGCCCATCGCTTGGGGTTTACGAGCAGTACTTC. The encoded protein is CASSPSLGVYEQYF. Full variable domain (remainder filled in from reference TRBV7-9 and TRBJ2-7): DTGVSQNPRHKITKRGQNVTFRCDPISEHNRLYWYRQTLGQGPEFLTYFQNEAQLEKSRLLSDRFSAERPKGSFSTLEIQRTEQGDSAMYLCASSPSLGVYEQYFGPGTRLTVT.

The chain is built from TRBV5-1 and TRBJ1-4; 9 positions match TRBD1. Germline V lookup: CDR1 SGHRS, CDR2 YFSETQ. The CDR3 runs 17 residues. The V and J ends lost 3 bases and 8 bases, in that order; junction bases with no gene match: 14. CDR3 sequence: CASSYYLRGTGREKLFF. The CDR3 DNA is TGCGCCAGCAGCTACTACCTCCGCGGGACAGGGAGAGAAAAACTGTTTTTT.

In its sample, this clone was seen a few times. The CDR3, as DNA: TGTGCCAGCAGCACTATAGCGGGAGGAGTAGATACGCAGTATTTT. This encodes CASSTIAGGVDTQYF. The chain uses TRBV9 and TRBJ2-3; TRBD2 agrees at 10 bases. The germline V gene has CDR1 SGDLS and CDR2 YYNGEE. The J segment lost 5 bases and the V segment lost 4 bases, leaving 7 bases of the junction unmatched. The CDR3 consists of 15 residues.

This chain uses TRBV3-1 (or the pseudogene TRBV3-2) with TRBJ2-7; TRBD2 matches at 11 bases. The ends lost 3 bases at V and 6 bases at J; junction bases unmatched: 4. The CDR3 has 14 amino acids. Per the germline V gene, CDR1 is LGHDT and CDR2 is YNNKEL (reference sequence). DNA for the CDR3: TGTGCCAGCAGCCATAGCGGGAGGGTATCCGAGCAGTACTTC. Amino acids: CASSHSGRVSEQYF.

V usage is TRBV7-6 and J usage is TRBJ2-3; TRBD2 is a possible D gene (5 bases). Germline CDR1 is SGHVS and CDR2 is FNYEAQ. Trimming stripped 2 bases from V and 4 bases from J, with 7 bases between. The CDR3 loop spans 13 amino acids. The CDR3 spells CASSLSAADTQYF. Written as DNA, the CDR3 is TGTGCCAGCAGCTTATCAGCGGCAGATACGCAGTATTTT.

V is TRBV2 and J is TRBJ2-5, with D tentatively TRBD2 (5 bases). Trimming took off 4 bases at V and 5 bases at J, with 14 bases between the two ends. Germline V gene data show CDR1 as SNHLY and CDR2 as FYNNEI. The CDR3 covers 14 residues. CDR3 DNA: TGTGCCAGCAGTGTGACCTCGGGCGGGGAGACCCAGTACTTC. Protein sequence: CASSVTSGGETQYF.

The chain employs TRBV5-1 and TRBJ2-1, with TRBD2 matching 9 bases. The length of the CDR3 is 19 residues. V gave up 0 bases and J gave up 5 bases; unmatched junction bases: 15. Germline V CDR1 and CDR2: SGHRS, YFSETQ. CDR3 coding DNA: TGCGCCAGCAGCTTGGGCAGGAATTGGGTAGCGGGGGAACACAATGAGCAGTTCTTC. Residues: CASSLGRNWVAGEHNEQFF.

This clone was seen more than once but under ten times. The V gene is TRBV3-1 (or the pseudogene TRBV3-2), the J gene TRBJ2-2, with TRBD2 identical over 10 bases. The CDR3 loop spans 18 amino acids. Trimming cost V 3 bases and J 5 bases; bases outside gene matches: 12. CDR1 LGHDT and CDR2 YNNKEL come from the germline V gene (reference sequence). CDR3 protein: CASSQIEAGGPRTGELFF. DNA of the CDR3: TGTGCCAGCAGCCAGATCGAAGCGGGAGGGCCTCGGACCGGGGAGCTGTTTTTT.

The chain links TRBV7-2 to TRBJ2-1, with 11 bases matching TRBD2. The V gene end was trimmed by 0 bases and the J gene end by 9 bases; junction bases not matched to a gene: 10. The CDR3 covers 17 residues. The germline V gene has CDR1 SGHTA and CDR2 FQGNSA. CDR3 DNA sequence: TGTGCCAGCAGCTTAGCGCTACTAGCGGGAGTCGACGTTGAGCAGTTCTTC. Translated: CASSLALLAGVDVEQFF.

The chain employs TRBV27 and TRBJ1-6, with D hard to call. CDR3 length equals 14 residues. V was trimmed by 4 bases and J by 7 bases, leaving 11 bases between them. In germline, CDR1 is MNHEY, CDR2 SMNVEV (reference sequence). The DNA for the CDR3 is TGTGCCAGCAGTTGGACGACCCTAAATTCACCCCTCCACTTT. Translation gives CASSWTTLNSPLHF.

The chain recombines TRBV5-1 with TRBJ1-1, with 11 bases identical to TRBD1. There are 15 residues in the CDR3. Germline CDR1 is SGHRS and CDR2 is YFSETQ. Trimming took 0 bases from V and 6 from J; bases not matched to a gene: 4. The CDR3 sequence: CASSLVRDRGSEAFF. In nucleotides, the CDR3 is TGCGCCAGCAGCTTGGTGCGGGACAGGGGGTCTGAAGCTTTCTTT.

The CDR3 loop is CASRINRGANEKLFF. The CDR3 DNA is TGTGCCAGCAGAATCAACAGGGGAGCTAATGAAAAACTGTTTTTT. V is TRBV2 and J is TRBJ1-4; 7 positions match TRBD1. The V gene's germline CDR1 is SNHLY and CDR2 FYNNEI. CDR3 length: 15 amino acids. With 6 bases clipped from V and 3 bases from J, the junction kept 7 bases outside the gene matches.

The rearrangement uses TRBV4-3 and TRBJ2-2; the D is unclear. V gave up 0 bases and J gave up 6 bases, with 14 bases separating them. The CDR3 has 16 residues. Looked up from germline, CDR1 is LGHNA and CDR2 is YSLEER. In DNA form, the CDR3 reads TGCGCCAGCAGCCAAGACCGGGCCTCTGGGGCCGGGGAGCTGTTTTTT. Its protein is CASSQDRASGAGELFF.

The V gene is TRBV30, the J gene TRBJ1-2, with 9 positions matching TRBD1. J gave up 8 bases and V 2 bases, and 18 bases lay outside the gene matches. Germline CDR1 GTSNPN, CDR2 SVGIG (reference sequence). The CDR3 consists of 17 residues. CDR3 DNA sequence: TGTGCCTGGAGTAAGGGCCCCCCACAGGGGGCAAAGAGGGGCTACACCTTC. Amino acids: CAWSKGPPQGAKRGYTF. The variable domain in full, completed from reference TRBV30 and TRBJ1-2, reads SQTIHQWPATLVQPVGSPLSLECTVEGTSNPNLYWYRQAAGRGLQLLFYSVGIGQISSEVPQNLSASRPQDRQFILSSKKLLLSDSGFYLCAWSKGPPQGAKRGYTFGSGTRLTVV.

This sequence joins TRBV24-1 and TRBJ1-3, with D uncertain. Trimming removed 2 bases at V and 5 bases at J, with 6 bases between. From germline, CDR1 is KGHDR and CDR2 SFDVKD. The CDR3 is 13 amino acids. In nucleotides, the CDR3 is TGTGCCACCAGTGATTGGAGCCGAAACACCATATATTTT. Encoded protein: CATSDWSRNTIYF.

J is TRBJ1-1 and V is TRBV7-3; D not resolved. The germline V gene has CDR1 SGHTA and CDR2 FQGTGA. This CDR3 spans 15 amino acids. V was trimmed by 5 bases and J by 1 base, leaving 14 bases between them. The CDR3 loop is CASSLSILPNTEAFF. In nucleotides, the CDR3 is TGTGCCAGCAGCCTCAGTATTCTCCCGAACACTGAAGCTTTCTTT.

This clone was detected only a few times. V and J are TRBV5-1 and TRBJ2-1, with D unclear. CDR1 SGHRS and CDR2 YFSETQ come from the germline V gene. The CDR3 has 16 amino acids. The V and J ends lost 0 bases and 0 bases respectively, with 10 bases between them. CDR3 DNA sequence: TGCGCCAGCAGCTTGGACGGTCCAAGCTCCTACAATGAGCAGTTCTTC. This translates into CASSLDGPSSYNEQFF.

The chain is built from TRBV28 and TRBJ2-2; no definite D call. This CDR3 has 13 residues. The V gene's germline CDR1 is MDHEN and CDR2 SYDVKM. Trimming removed 6 bases at V and 4 bases at J, with 9 bases between. The CDR3 region has the DNA TGTGCCAGCAGCCTCGGAATCACCGGGGAGCTGTTTTTT. Protein sequence: CASSLGITGELFF.

The DNA for the CDR3 is TGCAGTGTGGATGCCTACAATGAGCAGTTCTTC. Its protein product is CSVDAYNEQFF. The V gene is TRBV20-1, the J gene TRBJ2-1; D call uncertain. The CDR3 length is 11 residues. V was trimmed by 7 bases and J by 2 bases, leaving 6 bases between them. Germline lookup yields CDR1 DFQATT and CDR2 SNEGSKA (reference sequence).

The chain links TRBV18 to TRBJ1-4, with D possibly matching TRBD1 (6 bases). The CDR3 has 15 residues. Trimming stripped 1 base from V and 3 bases from J, with 9 bases between. The germline gives CDR1 KGHSH, CDR2 LQKENI. CDR3 loop: CASSPLRGANEKLFF. The CDR3 region has the DNA TGTGCCAGCTCACCACTCAGGGGAGCTAATGAAAAACTGTTTTTT.

The table lists this clone with a count of one. This chain connects TRBV19 to TRBJ1-1; possible D gene TRBD1, 5 bases. This CDR3 has 10 residues. CDR1 and CDR2 (germline): LNHDA, SQIVND (reference sequence). V lost 8 bases and J 7 bases, leaving 8 bases between the germline ends. The CDR3, as DNA: TGTGCCAGTCGACAGAGTGAAGCTTTCTTT. Its protein is CASRQSEAFF.

V is TRBV7-6 and J is TRBJ2-1; 10 bases are shared with TRBD1. Germline V gene data show CDR1 as SGHVS and CDR2 as FNYEAQ. The CDR3 totals 17 residues. The junction had 10 bases not matched to a gene; V was cut back by 1 base and J by 7 bases. The CDR3, as DNA: TGTGCCAGCAGCTTAGGGGACAGGGGACTAGGTAATAATGAGCAGTTCTTC. Translated: CASSLGDRGLGNNEQFF.

V and J are TRBV19 and TRBJ2-1, with 7 positions matching TRBD2. This CDR3 is 11 amino acids long. CDR1 and CDR2 from the germline V gene are LNHDA and SQIVND (reference sequence). Losses at the gene ends were 10 bases for V and 6 bases for J; bases not matched to a gene: 3. For the CDR3, the DNA is TGTGCCACTAGGACTAGCAATGAGCAGTTCTTC. Translated: CATRTSNEQFF.

V and J are TRBV7-8 and TRBJ1-5; D unresolved. V dropped 5 bases and J dropped 1 base, with 12 bases sitting between them. Germline CDR1 SGHVS, CDR2 FQNEAQ. The CDR3 has 15 amino acids. In DNA form, the CDR3 reads TGTGCCAGCAGCCAGATTCCCCCGAGCAATCAGCCCCAGCATTTT. Residues: CASSQIPPSNQPQHF.